This T cell receptor (beta chain) emerged from a study of beta chain features in type 1 diabetes. General study results and limits: Within each of all four CD4+ subsets, Type 1 diabetes patients had TCRB CDR3s that were moderately but significantly shorter.

The isolated RNA, all of it, was reverse transcribed, so expressed TCRB transcripts were what got sequenced. Sequencing was performed with immunoSEQ multiplex PCR; in TCRdb, only in-frame clones are kept and a portion is missing. The sample holds roughly 70,000 clones, around 49% seen once. This clone appeared a few times. The antigen is unknown. Source material: central memory CD4+ T cells from blood. The sequence was obtained from a young man with type 1 diabetes.

CDR3 residues: CAISAPGTGESYEQYF. The CDR3 nucleotides read TGTGCCATCAGTGCTCCGGGGACAGGCGAATCCTACGAGCAGTACTTC. This chain joins TRBV10-3 and TRBJ2-7, with 8 bases identical to TRBD1. The V gene end was trimmed by 4 bases and the J gene end by 1 base; junction bases not matched to a gene: 9. CDR3 length: 16 residues. Germline assignment: CDR1 ENHRY and CDR2 SYGVKD.